The 21 T cell receptor beta chains listed next were all sequenced from one sample in a study of cytomegalovirus exposure and HLA in healthy donors (dated by TCRdb to between 2016 and 2019). Library generation was performed with the immunoSEQ multiplex PCR assay. A mixture of 60 forward primers for TCR Vbeta segments and 13 reverse primers for TCR Jbeta segments was used in the multiplex PCR. TCRdb took over this immuneACCESS table, retaining in-frame rearrangements with V and J assigned. Such tables are incomplete; in checked studies, under half of the missing clones stem from an unresolved V gene, and the remainder is unexplained. The sample table contains 150,000 or so clones; only one count was recorded for about 75% of them. The ten most abundant clones make up over 12% of the sample. Sequencing used PBMCs. The source of these receptors is a man over 45 in good health and CMV-seropositive.

As to this clone: Other DNA sequences within the sample encode an identical CDR3. This chain links TRBV5-1 with TRBJ2-5; TRBD1 might be the D (5 bases). This CDR3 has 14 amino acids. Trimming removed 3 bases at V and 2 bases at J, with 11 bases between. Germline lookup yields CDR1 SGHRS and CDR2 YFSETQ. The CDR3 region is CASSSDRGQETQYF. For the CDR3, the DNA is TGCGCCAGCAGCTCCGACAGAGGACAAGAGACCCAGTACTTC. Full variable domain (outside the CDR3, taken from reference TRBV5-1 and TRBJ2-5): KAGVTQTPRYLIKTRGQQVTLSCSPISGHRSVSWYQQTPGQGLQFLFEYFSETQRNKGNFPGRFSGRQFSNSRSEMNVSTLELGDSALYLCASSSDRGQETQYFGPGTRLLVL.

The chain uses TRBV11-2 and TRBJ2-7, with TRBD1 matching over 7 bases. The CDR3 extends over 15 amino acids. V lost 6 bases and J lost 1; bases outside the gene matches: 9. CDR1 and CDR2 from the germline V gene are SGHAT and FQNNGV. The CDR3 nucleotides are TGTGCCAGCAGTCTCGACAGGGTCGTTTCCTACGAGCAGTACGTC. Translating it yields CASSLDRVVSYEQYV.

The chain uses TRBV30 and TRBJ1-1; D remains unclear. Germline V CDR1 and CDR2: GTSNPN, SVGIG (reference sequence). The V end was cut by 0 bases, the J end by 4 bases, with 6 bases between. CDR3 size: 12 residues. CDR3 region: CAWSVVGTEAFF. Here the CDR3 DNA reads TGTGCCTGGAGTGTAGTCGGCACTGAAGCTTTCTTT.

The chain carries TRBV19 and TRBJ1-6; D ambiguous. The CDR3 sequence is 16 residues long. Germline V gene data show CDR1 as LNHDA and CDR2 as SQIVND (reference sequence). Trimming shortened V by 3 bases and J by 9 bases, and 18 bases separated the two germline ends. The CDR3 DNA is TGTGCCAGTAGTATCCGAGCCCTTAGCGTAGGTTCACCCCTCCACTTT. This gives the protein CASSIRALSVGSPLHF. Full variable domain (rest looked up from reference TRBV19 and TRBJ1-6): DGGITQSPKYLFRKEGQNVTLSCEQNLNHDAMYWYRQDPGQGLRLIYYSQIVNDFQKGDIAEGYSVSREKKESFPLTVTSAQKNPTAFYLCASSIRALSVGSPLHFGNGTRLTVT.

This clone was recorded many times. The V gene is TRBV7-9, the J gene TRBJ1-4; 10 positions agree with TRBD1. Germline assignment: CDR1 SEHNR and CDR2 FQNEAQ (reference sequence). V lost 5 bases to trimming and J lost 8 bases; unmatched junction nucleotides: 5. The CDR3 is made up of 14 amino acids. CDR3 loop: CASSQRGQGEKLFF. The CDR3 DNA follows: TGTGCCAGCAGCCAGCGGGGACAGGGGGAAAAACTGTTTTTT.

This clone was counted between two and nine times. The chain uses TRBV19 and TRBJ2-3; 8 positions match TRBD1. This CDR3 contains 14 residues. Per the germline V gene, CDR1 is LNHDA and CDR2 is SQIVND (reference sequence). Trimming took 6 bases from V and 5 from J; bases not matched to a gene: 7. The CDR3 region is CASRNRGEVDTQYF. The CDR3 coding sequence is TGTGCCAGTAGGAACAGGGGGGAAGTAGATACGCAGTATTTT.

The rearrangement uses TRBV2 and TRBJ2-5; a possible D gene is TRBD1 (6 bases). Between the trimmed V and J ends, which lost 0 bases and 3 bases, there was a span of 11 bases. CDR3 length equals 15 residues. Germline CDR1 reads SNHLY; CDR2 reads FYNNEI. This CDR3 is CASSEAPGTKETQYF. The CDR3 DNA is TGTGCCAGCAGTGAAGCCCCCGGGACAAAAGAGACCCAGTACTTC. Supplemented by reference TRBV2 and TRBJ2-5, the full variable domain reads EPEVTQTPSHQVTQMGQEVILRCVPISNHLYFYWYRQILGQKVEFLVSFYNNEISEKSEIFDDQFSVERPDGSNFTLKIRSTKLEDSAMYFCASSEAPGTKETQYFGPGTRLLVL.

This clone was seen a handful of times. The chain joins TRBV15 to TRBJ1-4; 9 positions agree with TRBD1. CDR1 LNHNV and CDR2 YYDKDF come from the germline V gene (reference sequence). V lost 0 bases and J lost 5; bases outside the gene matches: 4. This CDR3 comprises 16 residues. In nucleotides, the CDR3 is TGTGCCACCAGCAGAGAAGGGACAGGGAGAAATGAAAAACTGTTTTTT. Protein: CATSREGTGRNEKLFF.

This clone was counted a single time. The chain joins TRBV5-5 to TRBJ1-4; 8 bases match TRBD1. V gave up 1 base and J gave up 7 bases; unmatched junction bases: 6. CDR3 length: 15 residues. CDR1 is SGHKS and CDR2 is YYEKEE in the germline V gene (reference sequence). The CDR3 DNA is TGTGCCAGCAGCTTGACCCAGGGGGCGGTTGAAAAACTGTTTTTT. Amino acid sequence: CASSLTQGAVEKLFF. Complete variable domain (other parts from reference TRBV5-5 and TRBJ1-4): DAGVTQSPTHLIKTRGQQVTLRCSPISGHKSVSWYQQVLGQGPQFIFQYYEKEERGRGNFPDRFSARQFPNYSSELNVNALLLGDSALYLCASSLTQGAVEKLFFGSGTQLSVL.

The gene calls are TRBV6-1 and TRBJ2-1; 9 bases agree with TRBD1. V was clipped by 6 bases and J by 7 bases; unmatched bases: 7. From germline, CDR1 is MNHNS and CDR2 SASEGT. The CDR3 runs to 14 residues. As DNA, the CDR3 is TGTGCCAGCAGATCGGGACAGGGAATGAATGAGCAGTTCTTC. Encoded protein: CASRSGQGMNEQFF.

The chain links TRBV5-1 to TRBJ1-4; tentative D call: TRBD1 (6 bases). The V end lost 1 base, the J end lost 8 bases, and 18 bases lay between the germline ends. Germline CDR1 and CDR2: SGHRS and YFSETQ. The CDR3 extends over 16 amino acids. CDR3 DNA: TGCGCCAGCAGCTTGTCGCTGGGGGCCGTAGGGGAAAAACTGTTTTTT. This codes for CASSLSLGAVGEKLFF.

This clone was counted a few times. The V gene is TRBV5-4, the J gene TRBJ2-3; D may be TRBD1 (5 bases). Germline V gives CDR1 SGHNT, CDR2 YYREEE (reference sequence). This CDR3 has 15 residues. The germline V and J ends were trimmed by 0 bases and 6 bases, with 14 bases remaining between them. The CDR3 is CASSLAGRDTDTQYF. Written as DNA, the CDR3 is TGTGCCAGCAGCTTGGCAGGCAGGGATACGGATACGCAGTATTTT.

This clone was detected once. The chain has TRBV6-1 and TRBJ1-6, with D possibly being TRBD1 (5 bases). The V end was cut by 7 bases, the J end by 13 bases, with 17 bases between. The CDR3 consists of 13 residues. Germline values: CDR1 MNHNS, CDR2 SASEGT. In DNA form, the CDR3 reads TGTGCCAGCATTGTAGGGGAGGGTGTCCCCCTCCACTTT. This codes for CASIVGEGVPLHF.

The J gene is TRBJ2-3, the V gene TRBV5-1, with a possible D match to TRBD2 (5 bases). V gave up 4 bases and J gave up 0 bases, with 9 bases separating them. Looked up from germline, CDR1 is SGHRS and CDR2 is YFSETQ. The CDR3 length is 14 residues. CDR3 nucleotide sequence: TGCGCCAGCAGCCCCCTAGCTAGCACAGATACGCAGTATTTT. Amino acid sequence: CASSPLASTDTQYF.

The chain joins TRBV11-3 to TRBJ2-3, with D maybe TRBD2 (5 bases). Germline assignment: CDR1 SGHNT and CDR2 YENEEA. Between the trimmed V and J ends, which lost 0 bases and 1 base, there was a span of 8 bases. This CDR3 has 15 residues. The CDR3 bases are TGTGCCAGCAGCTTAGAATCAGCGGGCACAGATACGCAGTATTTT. Encoded protein: CASSLESAGTDTQYF.

The chain employs TRBV4-3 and TRBJ2-2, with D possibly being TRBD1 (6 bases). The CDR3 sequence is 21 residues long. Germline V gene data show CDR1 as LGHNA and CDR2 as YSLEER. V lost 4 bases, J lost 0 bases, and 27 bases lay in between. The CDR3, as DNA: TGCGCCAGCAGCCCCTCGGGACACGATGAAAACCCAAACGCGAACACCGGGGAGCTGTTTTTT. Protein sequence: CASSPSGHDENPNANTGELFF.

This chain links TRBV20-1 with TRBJ2-7; D is perhaps TRBD1 (5 bases). V was shortened by 6 bases and J by 11 bases, with 17 bases between the two germline ends. This CDR3 spans 11 amino acids. CDR1 is DFQATT and CDR2 is SNEGSKA in the germline V gene (reference sequence). The DNA of the CDR3 is TGCAGTGCCGAAAGCCTGGGGCAAAAGTACTTC. As protein: CSAESLGQKYF.

The chain combines TRBV27 with TRBJ1-2; TRBD1 matches 9 bases. Trimming took 5 bases from V and 4 from J; bases not matched to a gene: 8. CDR3 length equals 15 residues. CDR1 and CDR2 from the germline V gene are MNHEY and SMNVEV (reference sequence). CDR3 sequence: CASSKQGAFVYGYTF. The CDR3 DNA follows: TGTGCCAGCAGTAAACAGGGGGCATTTGTCTATGGCTACACCTTC.

The CDR3 sequence: CASNNPAGDGAFF. The CDR3 coding sequence is TGTGCCAGCAACAATCCCGCGGGGGACGGTGCTTTCTTT. This sequence joins TRBV7-9 and TRBJ1-1; D may be TRBD1 (5 bases). The V end was cut by 7 bases, the J end by 11 bases, with 20 bases between. The CDR3 runs to 13 residues. Per germline, CDR1 SEHNR and CDR2 FQNEAQ (reference sequence).

In its sample, this clone was seen once. The genes are TRBV6-6 and TRBJ1-1; the D is unclear. The CDR3 covers 14 residues. Germline V gene data show CDR1 as MNHNY and CDR2 as SVGAGI (reference sequence). Between the trimmed V and J ends, which lost 6 bases and 3 bases, there was a span of 14 bases. The CDR3 here is CASSNSGGDTEAFF. The CDR3 DNA reads TGTGCCAGCAGCAATTCGGGCGGGGACACTGAAGCTTTCTTT.

The chain has TRBV4-1 and TRBJ1-2; tentative D call: TRBD1 (6 bases). This CDR3 spans 14 amino acids. Germline-derived CDR1 and CDR2 are MGHRA and YSYEKL. Trimming left V 1 base short and J 4 bases short, with 10 bases between. CDR3 sequence reads: CASSQAGAGYGYTF. The CDR3 DNA sequence: TGCGCCAGCAGCCAAGCAGGGGCGGGCTATGGCTACACCTTC.